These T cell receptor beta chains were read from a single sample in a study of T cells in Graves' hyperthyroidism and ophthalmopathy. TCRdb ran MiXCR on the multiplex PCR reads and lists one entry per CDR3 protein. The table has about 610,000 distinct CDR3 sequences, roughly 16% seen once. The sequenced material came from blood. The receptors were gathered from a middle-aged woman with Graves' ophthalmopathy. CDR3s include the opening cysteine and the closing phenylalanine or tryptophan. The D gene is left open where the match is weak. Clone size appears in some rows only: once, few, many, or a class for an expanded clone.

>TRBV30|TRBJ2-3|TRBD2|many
CASGEGPSTADTQYF
TGTGCCTCCGGGGAGGGCCCATCAACGGCAGATACGCAGTATTTT
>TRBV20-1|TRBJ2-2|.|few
CSARDPQRDTGELFF
TGCAGTGCTAGAGATCCGCAGCGGGACACCGGGGAGCTGTTTTTT
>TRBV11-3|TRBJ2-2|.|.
CASSWTGSGTGELFF
TGTGCCAGCAGCTGGACTGGGTCGGGCACCGGGGAGCTGTTTTTT
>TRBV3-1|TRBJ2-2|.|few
CASSYKGASKTGELFF
TGTGCCAGCAGCTATAAAGGGGCTAGTAAGACCGGGGAGCTGTTTTTT
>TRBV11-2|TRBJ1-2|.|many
CASSSSGAGSTF
TGTGCCAGCAGCTCCTCGGGGGCTGGGAGCACCTTC
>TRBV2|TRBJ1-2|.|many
CASSGHYGYTF
TGTGCCAGCAGTGGACACTATGGCTACACCTTC
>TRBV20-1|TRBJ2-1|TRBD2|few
CSARDADAEMAGDSYNEQFF
TGCAGTGCTAGAGATGCTGACGCCGAAATGGCGGGAGATAGCTACAATGAGCAGTTCTTC
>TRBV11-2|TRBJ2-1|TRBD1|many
CASSLGQTNNEQFF
TGTGCCAGCAGCTTGGGACAGACAAACAATGAGCAGTTCTTC
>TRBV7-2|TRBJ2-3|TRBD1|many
CASSLVSGQGSDTQYF
TGTGCCAGCAGCTTAGTTTCGGGACAGGGGAGTGATACGCAGTATTTT
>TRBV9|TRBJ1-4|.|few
CASSIGDDSEKLFF
TGTGCCAGCAGCATAGGGGACGATTCCGAAAAACTGTTTTTT
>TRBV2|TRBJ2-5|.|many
CASSTWGPDKTQYF
TGTGCCAGCTCGACCTGGGGACCGGACAAGACCCAGTACTTC
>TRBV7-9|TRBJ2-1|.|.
CASSLGSPNNEQFF
TGTGCCAGCAGCTTAGGGTCGCCTAACAATGAGCAGTTCTTC
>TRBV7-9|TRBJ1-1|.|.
CASTSPRQVNTEAFF
TGTGCCAGCACCTCCCCAAGGCAGGTGAACACTGAAGCTTTCTTT
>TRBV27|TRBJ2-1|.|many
CASSFGSSGYEQFF
TGTGCCAGCAGTTTTGGCTCTTCAGGCTATGAGCAGTTCTTC
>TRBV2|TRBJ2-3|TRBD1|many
CASRDRRSPDTQYF
TGTGCCAGCAGGGACAGGAGGAGTCCAGATACGCAGTATTTT
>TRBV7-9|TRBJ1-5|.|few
CASSSGGYGQPQHF
TGTGCCAGCAGCTCCGGGGGATACGGTCAGCCCCAGCATTTT
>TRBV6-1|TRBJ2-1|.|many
CASSEGGAKDNEQFF
TGTGCCAGCAGTGAAGGGGGGGCGAAGGACAATGAGCAGTTCTTC
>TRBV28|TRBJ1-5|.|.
CASSSQGFYQPQHF
TGTGCCAGCAGTTCGCAGGGATTCTATCAGCCCCAGCATTTT
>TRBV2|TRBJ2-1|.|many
CASSFQGGAGNEQFF
TGTGCCAGCAGCTTTCAGGGCGGGGCAGGCAATGAGCAGTTCTTC
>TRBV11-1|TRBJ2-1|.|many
CASSSTDRIGNEQFF
TGTGCCAGCAGCTCGACCGACAGGATAGGCAATGAGCAGTTCTTC
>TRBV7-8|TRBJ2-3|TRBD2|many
CASSLELAGVGSDTQYF
TGTGCCAGCAGCTTAGAACTAGCGGGAGTAGGGTCAGATACGCAGTATTTT
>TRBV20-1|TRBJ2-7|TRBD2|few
CSASGGGRLAAYEQYF
TGCAGTGCTAGCGGGGGGGGGAGACTAGCGGCCTACGAGCAGTACTTC
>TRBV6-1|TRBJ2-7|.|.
CASRLDLYEQYF
TGTGCCAGCAGGCTAGACTTGTACGAGCAGTACTTC
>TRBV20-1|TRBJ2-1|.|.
CSARDRSSVGREQFF
TGCAGTGCTAGAGATAGGTCTAGCGTGGGGAGGGAGCAGTTCTTC
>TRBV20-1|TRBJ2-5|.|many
CSASTQNRETQYF
TGCAGTGCTAGTACCCAAAACCGGGAGACCCAGTACTTC
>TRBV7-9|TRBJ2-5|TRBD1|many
CASSSIRDSGETQYF
TGTGCCAGCAGCTCAATCCGGGACAGCGGCGAGACCCAGTACTTC
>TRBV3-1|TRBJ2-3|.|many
CASGWLYTDTQYF
TGTGCCAGCGGTTGGCTGTACACAGATACGCAGTATTTT
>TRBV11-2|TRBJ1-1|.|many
CASSLTDGPHTEAFF
TGTGCCAGCAGCCTAACAGACGGACCCCATACTGAAGCTTTCTTT
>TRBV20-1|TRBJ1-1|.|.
CSARRSGSNTEAFF
TGCAGTGCTAGAAGGTCTGGCTCGAACACTGAAGCTTTCTTT
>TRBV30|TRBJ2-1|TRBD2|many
CAWRGLAGDPLLREQFF
TGTGCCTGGAGGGGACTAGCGGGAGACCCCCTTCTACGTGAGCAGTTCTTC
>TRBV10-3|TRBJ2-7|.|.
CAISEPPPYEQYF
TGTGCCATCAGTGAACCGCCTCCCTACGAGCAGTACTTC
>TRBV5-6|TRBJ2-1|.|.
CASSDRQSQSIGEQFF
TGTGCCAGCAGCGACAGACAGTCTCAGTCCATTGGGGAGCAGTTCTTC
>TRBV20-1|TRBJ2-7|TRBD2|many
CSARTSGAYEQYF
TGCAGTGCTAGGACTAGCGGGGCCTACGAGCAGTACTTC
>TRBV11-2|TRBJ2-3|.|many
CASSLGFGTEEQYF
TGTGCCAGCAGCTTAGGGTTCGGGACCGAAGAGCAGTATTTT
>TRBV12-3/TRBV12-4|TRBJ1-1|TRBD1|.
CASTWTGEAFF
TGTGCCAGCACCTGGACAGGGGAAGCTTTCTTT
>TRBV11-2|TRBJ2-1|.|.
CASSLELSSYNGQFF
TGTGCCAGCAGCTTAGAATTGAGCTCCTACAATGGGCAGTTCTTC
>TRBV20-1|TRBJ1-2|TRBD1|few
CSASGTGEGYGYTF
TGCAGTGCTTCCGGGACAGGGGAGGGCTATGGCTACACCTTC